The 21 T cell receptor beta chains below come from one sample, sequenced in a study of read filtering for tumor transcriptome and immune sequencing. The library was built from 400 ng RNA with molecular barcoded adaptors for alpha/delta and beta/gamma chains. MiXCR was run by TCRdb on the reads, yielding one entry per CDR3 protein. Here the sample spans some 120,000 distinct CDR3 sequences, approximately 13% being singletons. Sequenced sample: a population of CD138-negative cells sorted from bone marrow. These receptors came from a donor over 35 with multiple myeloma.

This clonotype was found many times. The CDR3, as DNA: TGTGCCAGCAGCCCCAGGACAGGGGCTTACACCGGGGAGCTGTTTTTT. It yields the protein CASSPRTGAYTGELFF. This rearrangement joins TRBV3-1 to TRBJ2-2; 9 nucleotides agree with TRBD1. Germline lookup yields CDR1 LGHDT and CDR2 YNNKEL (reference sequence). The CDR3 is 16 residues long. V lost 4 bases to trimming and J lost 3 bases; unmatched junction nucleotides: 6.

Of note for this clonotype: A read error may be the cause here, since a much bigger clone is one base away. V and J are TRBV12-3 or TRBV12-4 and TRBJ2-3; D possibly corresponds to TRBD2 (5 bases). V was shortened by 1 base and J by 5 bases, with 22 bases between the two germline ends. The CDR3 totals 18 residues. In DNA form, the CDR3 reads TGTGCCAGCAGTTTAGGGACTGGCGTGGGGATTCTGGGAGATACGCAGTATTTT. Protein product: CASSLGTGVGILGDTQYF.

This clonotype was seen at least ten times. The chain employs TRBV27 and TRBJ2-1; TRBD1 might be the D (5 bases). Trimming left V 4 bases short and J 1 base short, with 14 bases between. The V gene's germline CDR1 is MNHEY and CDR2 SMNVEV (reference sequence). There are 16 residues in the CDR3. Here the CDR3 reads CASSSPGMGSYNEQFF. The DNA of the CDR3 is TGTGCCAGCAGTTCCCCAGGGATGGGGTCCTACAATGAGCAGTTCTTC.

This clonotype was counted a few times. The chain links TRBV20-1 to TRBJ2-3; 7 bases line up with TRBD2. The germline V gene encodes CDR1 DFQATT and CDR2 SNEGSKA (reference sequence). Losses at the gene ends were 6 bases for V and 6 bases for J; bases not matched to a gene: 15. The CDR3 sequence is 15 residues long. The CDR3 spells CSAGQGLGTFDTQYF. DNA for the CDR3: TGCAGTGCGGGGCAAGGACTAGGTACTTTCGATACGCAGTATTTT.

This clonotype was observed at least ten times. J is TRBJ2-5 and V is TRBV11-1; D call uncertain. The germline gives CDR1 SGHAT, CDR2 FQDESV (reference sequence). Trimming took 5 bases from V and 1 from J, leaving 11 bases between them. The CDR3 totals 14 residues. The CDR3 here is CASSLTSFQETQYF. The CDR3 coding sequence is TGTGCCAGCAGCCTTACAAGTTTCCAAGAGACCCAGTACTTC.

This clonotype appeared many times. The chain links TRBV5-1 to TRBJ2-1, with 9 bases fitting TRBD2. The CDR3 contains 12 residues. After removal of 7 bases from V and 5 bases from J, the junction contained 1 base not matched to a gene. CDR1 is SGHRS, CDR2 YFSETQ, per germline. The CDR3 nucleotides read TGCGCCAGCGTAGCGGGGGACAATGAGCAGTTCTTC. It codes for CASVAGDNEQFF.

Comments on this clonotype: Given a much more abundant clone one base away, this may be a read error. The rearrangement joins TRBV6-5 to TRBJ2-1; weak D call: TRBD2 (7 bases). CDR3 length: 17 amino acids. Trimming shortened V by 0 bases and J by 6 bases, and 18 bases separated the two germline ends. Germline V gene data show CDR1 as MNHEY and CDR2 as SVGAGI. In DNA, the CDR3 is TGTGCCAGCAGTTACTCAGGGGGGGGGGCAGGGGTCAATGAGCAGTTCTTC. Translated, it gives CASSYSGGGAGVNEQFF.

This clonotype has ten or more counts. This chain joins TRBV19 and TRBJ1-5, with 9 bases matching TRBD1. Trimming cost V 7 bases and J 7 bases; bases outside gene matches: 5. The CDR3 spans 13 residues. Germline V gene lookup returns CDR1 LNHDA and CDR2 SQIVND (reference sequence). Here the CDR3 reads CASTTGGTQPQHF. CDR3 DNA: TGTGCCAGTACCACAGGGGGCACCCAGCCCCAGCATTTT.

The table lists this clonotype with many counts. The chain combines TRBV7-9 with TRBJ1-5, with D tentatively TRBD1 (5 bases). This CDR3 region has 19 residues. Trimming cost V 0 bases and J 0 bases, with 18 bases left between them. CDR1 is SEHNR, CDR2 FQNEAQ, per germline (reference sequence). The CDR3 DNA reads TGTGCCAGCAGCTTAGCGTCATTTGGGACGAGGGATAGCAATCAGCCCCAGCATTTT. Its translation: CASSLASFGTRDSNQPQHF.

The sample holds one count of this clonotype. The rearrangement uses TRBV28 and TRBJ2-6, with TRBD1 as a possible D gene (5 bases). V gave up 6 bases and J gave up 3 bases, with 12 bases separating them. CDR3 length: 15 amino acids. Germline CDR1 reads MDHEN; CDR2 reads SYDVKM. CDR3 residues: CASSTTGFGANVLTF. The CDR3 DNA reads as TGTGCCAGCAGCACCACAGGTTTTGGGGCCAACGTCCTGACTTTC.

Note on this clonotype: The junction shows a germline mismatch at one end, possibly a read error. CDR3 in amino acids: CASSLAGSQGTQYF. CDR3 nucleotide sequence: TGCGCCAGCAGCTTGGCAGGGTCGCAAGGGACCCAGTACTTC. V is TRBV5-1 and J is TRBJ2-5; TRBD1 is a possible D gene (5 bases). Germline V CDR1 and CDR2: SGHRS, YFSETQ. The CDR3 is 14 residues long.

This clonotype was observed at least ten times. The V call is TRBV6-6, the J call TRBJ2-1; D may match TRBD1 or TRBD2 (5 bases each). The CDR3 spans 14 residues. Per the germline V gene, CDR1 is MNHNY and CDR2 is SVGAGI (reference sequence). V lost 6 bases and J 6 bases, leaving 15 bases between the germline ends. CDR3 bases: TGTGCCAGCAGATCCGGGACGGACGCCAATGAGCAGTTCTTC. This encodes CASRSGTDANEQFF.

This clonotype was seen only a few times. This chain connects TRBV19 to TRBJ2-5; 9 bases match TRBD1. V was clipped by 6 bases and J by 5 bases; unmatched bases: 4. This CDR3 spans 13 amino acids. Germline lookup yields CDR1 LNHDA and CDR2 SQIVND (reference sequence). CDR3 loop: CASSGTGWETQYF. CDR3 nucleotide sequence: TGTGCCAGTAGCGGGACAGGGTGGGAGACCCAGTACTTC.

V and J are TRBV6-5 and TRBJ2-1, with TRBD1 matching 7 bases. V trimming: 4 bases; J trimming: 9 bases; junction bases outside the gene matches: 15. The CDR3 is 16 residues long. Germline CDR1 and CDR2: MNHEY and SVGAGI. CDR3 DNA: TGTGCCAGCAGTTCGCACAGGGGTCTAAACGAATTTGAGCAGTTCTTC. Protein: CASSSHRGLNEFEQFF.

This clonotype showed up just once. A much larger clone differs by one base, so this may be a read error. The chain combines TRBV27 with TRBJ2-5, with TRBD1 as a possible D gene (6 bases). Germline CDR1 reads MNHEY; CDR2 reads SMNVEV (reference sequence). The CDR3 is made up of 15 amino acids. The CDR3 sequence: CASSFTGHYQGTQYF. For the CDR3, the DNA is TGTGCCAGCAGTTTTACGGGACACTACCAAGGGACCCAGTACTTC.

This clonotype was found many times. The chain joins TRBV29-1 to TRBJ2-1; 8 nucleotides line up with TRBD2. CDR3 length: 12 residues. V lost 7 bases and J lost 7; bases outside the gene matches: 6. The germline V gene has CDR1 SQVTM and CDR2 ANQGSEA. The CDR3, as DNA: TGCAGCGGACGGGAGGGCCTAAATGAGCAGTTCTTC. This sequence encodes CSGREGLNEQFF.

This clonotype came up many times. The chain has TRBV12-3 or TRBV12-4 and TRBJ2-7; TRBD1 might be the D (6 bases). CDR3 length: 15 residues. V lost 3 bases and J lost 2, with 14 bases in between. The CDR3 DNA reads TGTGCCAGCAGTTTTGCGGACAGCAGAACCTACGAGCAGTACTTC. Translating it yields CASSFADSRTYEQYF.

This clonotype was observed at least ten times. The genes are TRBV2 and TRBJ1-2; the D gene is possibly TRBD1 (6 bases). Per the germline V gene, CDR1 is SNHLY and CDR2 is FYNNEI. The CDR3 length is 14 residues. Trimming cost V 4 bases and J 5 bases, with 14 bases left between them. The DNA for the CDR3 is TGTGCCAGCAGTGTTTTGTCAGGGGAATATGGCTACACCTTC. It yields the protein CASSVLSGEYGYTF.

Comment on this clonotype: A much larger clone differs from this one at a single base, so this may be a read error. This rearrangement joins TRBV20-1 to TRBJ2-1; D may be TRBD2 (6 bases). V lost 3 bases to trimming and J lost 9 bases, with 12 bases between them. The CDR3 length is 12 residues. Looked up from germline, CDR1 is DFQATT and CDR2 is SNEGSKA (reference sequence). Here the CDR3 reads CSASGSWSEQFF. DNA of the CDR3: TGCAGTGCTAGCGGGAGTTGGAGTGAGCAGTTCTTC.

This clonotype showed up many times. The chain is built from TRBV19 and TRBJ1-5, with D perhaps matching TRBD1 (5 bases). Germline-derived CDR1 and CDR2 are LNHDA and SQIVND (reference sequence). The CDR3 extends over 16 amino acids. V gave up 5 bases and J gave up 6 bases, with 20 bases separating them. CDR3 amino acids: CASSSLAGGSIQPQHF. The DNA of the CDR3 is TGTGCCAGTAGTTCGCTCGCCGGGGGGAGTATTCAGCCCCAGCATTTT.

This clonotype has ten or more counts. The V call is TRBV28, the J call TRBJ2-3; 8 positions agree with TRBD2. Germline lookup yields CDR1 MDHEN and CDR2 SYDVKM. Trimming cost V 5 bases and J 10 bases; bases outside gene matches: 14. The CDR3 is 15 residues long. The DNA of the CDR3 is TGTGCCAGCAGTCTGACTCAACTAGCGGAGTTATCGCAGTATTTT. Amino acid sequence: CASSLTQLAELSQYF. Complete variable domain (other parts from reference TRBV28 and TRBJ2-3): DVKVTQSSRYLVKRTGEKVFLECVQDMDHENMFWYRQDPGLGLRLIYFSYDVKMKEKGDIPEGYSVSREKKERFSLILESASTNQTSMYLCASSLTQLAELSQYFGPGTRLTVL.